The 31 T cell receptor beta chains below come from one sample, sequenced in a study of Graves' ophthalmopathy and Graves' hyperthyroidism (dated by TCRdb to the late 2010s). The sequencing machine was an Illumina HiSeq 2000. TCR beta CDR3 regions were amplified from RNA transcripts for repertoire sequencing. A first-round RT-PCR used HTBI primers with the Qiagen OneStep RT-PCR kit, followed by a second-round multiplex PCR, size selection and purification. In TCRdb, the public reads were trimmed at Q25 with fastp and aligned with MiXCR, with productive beta chains retained. Merged by CDR3 protein, the rows form single entries marked with the most common genes and DNA. In all, the sample holds about 420,000 distinct CDR3 sequences, and 20% to 25% of those were seen once. Approximately 3.2% of the sample comes from the top ten. The specimen sequenced was peripheral blood. These receptors came from a woman between 18 and 30 years old with stable Graves' hyperthyroidism. Donor details come from another sample of the same person, matched by shared clones.

About this clonotype: Since a much larger clone is just one base distant, this may be a read error. This chain connects TRBV10-3 to TRBJ1-2; TRBD1 matches at 10 bases. The CDR3 has 12 amino acids. Germline V gives CDR1 ENHRY, CDR2 SYGVKD. The chain's CDR3 is CAIRRDRGGYAF. DNA of the CDR3: TGTGCCATCAGGCGGGACAGGGGAGGATACGCCTTC.

This clonotype was counted at least ten times. The chain recombines TRBV7-6 with TRBJ2-2; a weak D match, TRBD2 (6 bases). This CDR3 is 16 amino acids long. Germline V lookup: CDR1 SGHVS, CDR2 FNYEAQ. V lost 5 bases to trimming and J lost 1 base, with 14 bases between them. DNA for the CDR3: TGTGCCAGCAGCCCTACCCGGACTATGAACACCGGGGAGCTGTTTTTT. As protein: CASSPTRTMNTGELFF.

This clonotype was recorded many times. This rearrangement joins TRBV27 to TRBJ2-5; 8 nucleotides agree with TRBD2. Germline V gene lookup returns CDR1 MNHEY and CDR2 SMNVEV (reference sequence). The V gene end was trimmed by 5 bases and the J gene end by 1 base; junction bases not matched to a gene: 6. This CDR3 comprises 15 residues. The CDR3 bases are TGTGCCAGCAGTCCGTATAGCGGGATCCAAGAGACCCAGTACTTC. Residues: CASSPYSGIQETQYF.

This clonotype was detected many times. The chain combines TRBV29-1 with TRBJ2-3; 9 bases line up with TRBD2. Trimming at V came to 0 bases and at J to 6 bases, leaving 13 bases not matched to a gene. Germline lookup yields CDR1 SQVTM and CDR2 ANQGSEA. The CDR3 has 17 amino acids. Here the CDR3 reads CSVEDRISGRPPDTQYF. The CDR3 DNA sequence: TGCAGCGTTGAAGATCGGATCAGCGGGAGGCCCCCCGATACGCAGTATTTT.

The chain links TRBV5-1 to TRBJ2-7, with D perhaps TRBD2 (5 bases). Trimming removed 3 bases from V and 3 bases from J, with 10 bases in between. The CDR3 totals 13 residues. Per the germline V gene, CDR1 is SGHRS and CDR2 is YFSETQ. In nucleotides, the CDR3 is TGCGCCAGCAGCTCAACAGCGGACTACGAGCAGTACTTC. Protein product: CASSSTADYEQYF.

This clonotype has just a few counts. This may come from a read error, since a much larger clone is one base off. The chain uses TRBV27 and TRBJ2-2, with a weak D call TRBD2 (5 bases). CDR3 size: 16 residues. The V and J ends lost 2 bases and 7 bases respectively, with 17 bases between them. Germline V gene lookup returns CDR1 MNHEY and CDR2 SMNVEV (reference sequence). The CDR3 here is CASSLSRAGNGGELFF. The DNA of the CDR3 is TGTGCCAGCAGTTTAAGCCGGGCCGGGAATGGCGGGGAGCTGTTTTTT.

This clonotype was detected many times. This sequence joins TRBV24-1 and TRBJ2-5; no clear D gene. The CDR3 spans 14 residues. Per the germline V gene, CDR1 is KGHDR and CDR2 is SFDVKD. Deletions cut 7 bases from V and 4 bases from J, with 15 bases between. CDR3 nucleotide sequence: TGTGCCACCAGGGGCCCTGGAACAGTAGAGACCCAGTACTTC. This sequence encodes CATRGPGTVETQYF.

The chain joins TRBV5-1 to TRBJ2-7, with D perhaps TRBD1 (6 bases). CDR3 length: 14 amino acids. Germline CDR1 reads SGHRS; CDR2 reads YFSETQ. Trimming took 1 base from V and 2 from J, leaving 10 bases between them. The CDR3 nucleotides read TGCGCCAGCAGCTTGAACCAGGGGACCTACGAGCAGTACTTC. Protein: CASSLNQGTYEQYF.

This clonotype was seen at least ten times. The junction departs from the called germline gene at one end, perhaps through a read error. CDR3 residues: CASSYYYEQYF. CDR3 nucleotides: TGTGCCAGCAGCTACTACTACGAGCAGTACTTC. The chain uses TRBV6-2 or TRBV6-3 and TRBJ2-7; no clear D. Germline CDR1 and CDR2: MNHEY and SVGEGT. CDR3 length: 11 amino acids.

The sample holds many counts of this clonotype. V gene TRBV12-3 or TRBV12-4 combines with J gene TRBJ2-5; 10 nucleotides align to TRBD2. The CDR3 has 15 residues. With 6 bases clipped from V and 0 bases from J, the junction kept 4 bases outside the gene matches. The CDR3 sequence: CASSLLAGNQETQYF. CDR3 coding DNA: TGTGCCAGCAGCCTACTAGCGGGAAACCAAGAGACCCAGTACTTC.

V is TRBV12-3 or TRBV12-4 and J is TRBJ2-7, with D perhaps matching TRBD1 (5 bases). The CDR3 extends over 13 amino acids. V gave up 2 bases and J gave up 6 bases, with 11 bases separating them. In DNA form, the CDR3 reads TGTGCCAGCAGTTTATTAAGGGGAACCGAGCAGTACTTC. Protein product: CASSLLRGTEQYF.

This clonotype was observed at least ten times. The rearrangement joins TRBV9 to TRBJ2-7, with D uncertain. V gave up 0 bases and J gave up 2 bases, with 9 bases separating them. The germline gives CDR1 SGDLS, CDR2 YYNGEE. This CDR3 comprises 14 residues. This chain's CDR3 is CASSVGALAYEQYF. CDR3 bases: TGTGCCAGCAGCGTAGGTGCACTCGCCTACGAGCAGTACTTC.

The genes are TRBV12-3 or TRBV12-4 and TRBJ2-5, with 8 positions matching TRBD1. J gave up 2 bases and V 4 bases, and 15 bases lay outside the gene matches. The CDR3 runs to 18 residues. The CDR3 DNA sequence: TGTGCCAGCAGTTCGATGCCCGGGGGACAGGAGACACAAGAGACCCAGTACTTC. Translating it yields CASSSMPGGQETQETQYF.

This clonotype was observed at least ten times. The chain carries TRBV30 and TRBJ1-2; no clear D gene. The CDR3 sequence is 12 residues long. The V end was cut by 2 bases, the J end by 8 bases, with 12 bases between. Germline V gene data show CDR1 as GTSNPN and CDR2 as SVGIG (reference sequence). The CDR3 reads CAWSKRLIGYTF. The DNA of the CDR3 is TGTGCCTGGAGTAAACGCCTTATAGGCTACACCTTC.

This clonotype was picked up many times. The J gene is TRBJ2-5, the V gene TRBV28, with D uncertain. The germline V gene has CDR1 MDHEN and CDR2 SYDVKM. CDR3 length: 15 amino acids. V lost 6 bases and J lost 1, with 15 bases in between. The CDR3 DNA reads as TGTGCCAGCAGCCAATCGACTTGGGGCCAAGAGACCCAGTACTTC. Protein: CASSQSTWGQETQYF.

This clonotype occurred many times. The chain recombines TRBV20-1 with TRBJ1-2; D is undetermined. Trimming removed 3 bases at V and 2 bases at J, with 10 bases between. Germline CDR1 reads DFQATT; CDR2 reads SNEGSKA (reference sequence). The CDR3 has 13 residues. In DNA form, the CDR3 reads TGCAGTGCTAGGGAGACCGGCAACTATGGCTACACCTTC. This gives the protein CSARETGNYGYTF.

This clonotype has at least ten counts. The chain employs TRBV5-5 and TRBJ2-5, with D perhaps TRBD2 (6 bases). Germline CDR1 and CDR2: SGHKS and YYEKEE (reference sequence). V dropped 4 bases and J dropped 2 bases, with 15 bases sitting between them. The length of the CDR3 is 15 residues. The CDR3 protein is CASSPQPGEQETQYF. The CDR3 DNA follows: TGTGCCAGCAGCCCGCAGCCGGGAGAACAAGAGACCCAGTACTTC.

This clonotype was detected only a few times. This sequence joins TRBV11-2 and TRBJ2-5, with D possibly TRBD2 on 6 matching bases. This CDR3 is 14 amino acids long. Germline V gene data show CDR1 as SGHAT and CDR2 as FQNNGV. Trimming stripped 4 bases from V and 5 bases from J, with 14 bases between. As DNA, the CDR3 is TGTGCCAGCAGCTCGGACTATGGGACGGAGACCCAGTACTTC. Translated, it gives CASSSDYGTETQYF.

This clonotype was detected many times. V usage is TRBV2 and J usage is TRBJ2-3, with TRBD2 identical over 14 bases. This CDR3 contains 15 residues. CDR1 SNHLY and CDR2 FYNNEI come from the germline V gene. With V trimmed by 4 bases and J by 3 bases, 0 bases remained unmatched. CDR3 coding DNA: TGTGCCAGCAGTGGGACTAGCGGGAGGACAGATACGCAGTATTTT. Protein sequence: CASSGTSGRTDTQYF.

Details on this clonotype: This clone may be a read error of a much larger clone one base away. The chain combines TRBV7-2 with TRBJ2-7; D might be TRBD2 (5 bases). Germline CDR1 and CDR2: SGHTA and FQGNSA. The CDR3 runs 13 residues. CDR3 sequence: CASGFGLAFEQYF. The CDR3 DNA reads TGTGCCAGCGGCTTCGGGCTAGCTTTCGAGCAGTACTTC.

This clonotype showed up many times. The V gene is TRBV13, the J gene TRBJ1-2, with 8 bases identical to TRBD1. Germline trimming cut 1 base from V and 6 bases from J; bases unmatched to any gene: 4. CDR3 length: 14 residues. The germline V gene encodes CDR1 PRHDT and CDR2 FYEKMQ (reference sequence). CDR3 nucleotides: TGTGCCAGCAGCTTAGCGGACAGGGAGAATGGCTACACCTTC. It translates to CASSLADRENGYTF.

This clonotype appeared many times. This sequence joins TRBV7-2 and TRBJ1-3; D ambiguous. Germline V gives CDR1 SGHTA, CDR2 FQGNSA. This CDR3 region has 15 residues. V gave up 3 bases and J gave up 0 bases, with 9 bases separating them. The chain's CDR3 is CASSLNRASGNTIYF. The CDR3 nucleotides read TGTGCCAGCAGCTTGAACAGAGCCTCTGGAAACACCATATATTTT.

This clonotype was seen ten or more times. J is TRBJ2-2 and V is TRBV29-1; 11 positions agree with TRBD1. CDR1 and CDR2 (germline): SQVTM, ANQGSEA. The CDR3 consists of 15 residues. The V and J ends lost 7 bases and 7 bases, in that order; junction bases with no gene match: 11. CDR3 nucleotides: TGCAGCGCCGGGAAGGGACAGGGGGGGCGCGGGGAGCTGTTTTTT. Its protein is CSAGKGQGGRGELFF.

This clonotype was seen at least ten times. V is TRBV27 and J is TRBJ1-2; D not certain. Germline CDR1 is MNHEY and CDR2 is SMNVEV (reference sequence). The V gene lost 6 bases and the J gene lost 5 bases, with 13 bases spanning the gap. This CDR3 is 13 amino acids long. The CDR3 bases are TGTGCCAGCAGCGGTGCAAGGTTTTATGGCTACACCTTC. Translated: CASSGARFYGYTF.

At least ten counts were recorded for this clonotype. The chain links TRBV20-1 to TRBJ2-7, with D perhaps matching TRBD2 (6 bases). V shed 7 bases and J shed 6 bases, with 37 bases lying between them. The CDR3 length is 19 residues. Germline assignment: CDR1 DFQATT and CDR2 SNEGSKA (reference sequence). This chain's CDR3 is CSVWSIPFDRMTREREQYF. The CDR3 DNA reads TGCAGTGTATGGTCAATCCCATTTGACCGGATGACCCGGGAGCGCGAGCAGTACTTC.

This clonotype showed up many times. The V and J genes are TRBV7-9 and TRBJ1-3; D ambiguous. Germline CDR1 and CDR2: SEHNR and FQNEAQ (reference sequence). Trimming took off 4 bases at V and 4 bases at J, with 11 bases between the two ends. The CDR3 is 14 amino acids. The CDR3 sequence is CASSSRTLGNTIYF. Written as DNA, the CDR3 is TGTGCCAGCAGCTCACGGACCCTCGGAAACACCATATATTTT.

The sample holds many counts of this clonotype. The chain has TRBV4-1 and TRBJ1-2; a possible D gene is TRBD1 (5 bases). Germline V gives CDR1 MGHRA, CDR2 YSYEKL. The CDR3 spans 15 residues. Trimming removed 2 bases from V and 5 bases from J, with 15 bases in between. The CDR3 sequence: CASSQLRDVSYGYTF. The CDR3 DNA reads as TGCGCCAGCAGCCAACTACGGGACGTCTCATATGGCTACACCTTC.

Many counts were recorded for this clonotype. The gene calls are TRBV30 and TRBJ2-5; D is perhaps TRBD2 (6 bases). Between the trimmed V and J ends, which lost 1 base and 2 bases, there was a span of 8 bases. CDR3 length: 13 residues. Germline CDR1 reads GTSNPN; CDR2 reads SVGIG (reference sequence). Written as DNA, the CDR3 is TGTGCCTGGAGTGGGGACTTGCAAGAGACCCAGTACTTC. This codes for CAWSGDLQETQYF.

This clonotype appeared many times. This may be a read error, as it is one base from a much larger clone. Because it lacks the conserved phenylalanine or tryptophan at the end, this CDR3 is likely a read error. The chain links TRBV11-2 to TRBJ2-7; weak D call: TRBD1 (5 bases). There are 14 residues in the CDR3. V lost 4 bases and J lost 6, with 16 bases in between. The germline V gene encodes CDR1 SGHAT and CDR2 FQNNGV. CDR3 sequence reads: CASSSPRASSEQYL. The CDR3 region has the DNA TGTGCCAGCAGCTCCCCCAGGGCATCTAGCGAGCAGTACCTC.

This clonotype was recorded at least ten times. A read error may produce the germline difference seen at one junction end. V gene TRBV15 combines with J gene TRBJ2-5; maybe TRBD1 (6 bases). The V gene's germline CDR1 is LNHNV and CDR2 YYDKDF (reference sequence). This CDR3 spans 16 amino acids. The CDR3 nucleotides read TGTGCCACCAGCAGACCAAACAGGGTTTCCCAAGAGGCCCAGTACTTC. Residues: CATSRPNRVSQEAQYF.

The chain combines TRBV6-1 with TRBJ2-4, with D unclear. This CDR3 has 11 amino acids. Germline CDR1 reads MNHNS; CDR2 reads SASEGT. Trimming pared 3 bases from V and 7 bases from J, leaving 4 bases between. CDR3 sequence reads: CASSEPNIQYF. The CDR3 region has the DNA TGTGCCAGCAGTGAGCCCAACATTCAGTACTTC.